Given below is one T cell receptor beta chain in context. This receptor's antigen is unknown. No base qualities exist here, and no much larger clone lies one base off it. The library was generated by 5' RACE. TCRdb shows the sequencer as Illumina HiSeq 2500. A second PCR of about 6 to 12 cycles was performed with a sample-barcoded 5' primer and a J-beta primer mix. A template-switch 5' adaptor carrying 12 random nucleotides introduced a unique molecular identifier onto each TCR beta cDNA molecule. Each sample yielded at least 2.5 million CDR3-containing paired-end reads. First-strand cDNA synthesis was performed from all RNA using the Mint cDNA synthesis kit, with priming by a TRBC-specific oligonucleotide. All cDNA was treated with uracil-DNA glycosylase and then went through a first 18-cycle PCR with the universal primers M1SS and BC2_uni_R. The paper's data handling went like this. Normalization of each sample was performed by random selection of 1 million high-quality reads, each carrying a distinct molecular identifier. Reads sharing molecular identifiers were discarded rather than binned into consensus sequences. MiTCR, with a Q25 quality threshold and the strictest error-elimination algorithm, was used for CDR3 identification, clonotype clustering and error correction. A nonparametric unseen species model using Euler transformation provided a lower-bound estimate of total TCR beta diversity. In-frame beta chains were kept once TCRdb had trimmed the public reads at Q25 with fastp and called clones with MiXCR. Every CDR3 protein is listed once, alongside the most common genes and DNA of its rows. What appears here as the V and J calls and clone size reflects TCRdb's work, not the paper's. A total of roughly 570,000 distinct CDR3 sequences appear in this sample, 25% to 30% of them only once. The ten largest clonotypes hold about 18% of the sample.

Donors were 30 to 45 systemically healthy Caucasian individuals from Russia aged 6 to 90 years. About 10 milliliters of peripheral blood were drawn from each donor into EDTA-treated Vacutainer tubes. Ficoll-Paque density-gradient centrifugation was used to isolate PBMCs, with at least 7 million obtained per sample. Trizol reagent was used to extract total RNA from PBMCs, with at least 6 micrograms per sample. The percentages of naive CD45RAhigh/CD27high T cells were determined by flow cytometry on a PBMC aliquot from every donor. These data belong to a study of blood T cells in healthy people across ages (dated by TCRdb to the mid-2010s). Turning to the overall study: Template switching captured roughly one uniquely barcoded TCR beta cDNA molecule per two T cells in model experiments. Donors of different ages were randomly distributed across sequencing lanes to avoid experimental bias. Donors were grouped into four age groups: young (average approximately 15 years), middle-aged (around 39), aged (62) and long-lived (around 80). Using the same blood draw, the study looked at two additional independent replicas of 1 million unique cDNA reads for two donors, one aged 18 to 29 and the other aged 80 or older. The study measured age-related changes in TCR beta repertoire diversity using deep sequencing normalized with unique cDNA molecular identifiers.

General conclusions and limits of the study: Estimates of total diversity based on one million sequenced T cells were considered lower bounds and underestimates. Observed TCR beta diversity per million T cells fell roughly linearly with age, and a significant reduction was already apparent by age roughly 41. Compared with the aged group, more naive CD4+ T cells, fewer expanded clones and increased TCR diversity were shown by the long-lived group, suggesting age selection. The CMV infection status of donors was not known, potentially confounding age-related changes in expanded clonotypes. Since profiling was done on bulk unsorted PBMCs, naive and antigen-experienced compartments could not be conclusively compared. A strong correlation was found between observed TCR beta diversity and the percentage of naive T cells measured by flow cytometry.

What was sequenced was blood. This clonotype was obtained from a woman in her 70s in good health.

The DNA sequence is TGCGCCAGCAGCTTTGGACATAACCTTAAGGACGAGCAGTACTTC. Translated, it gives CASSFGHNLKDEQYF. The rearrangement combines TRBV5-1 with TRBJ2-5; perhaps TRBD1 is the D gene, with 5 bases matching. The J call may be incorrect, as the DNA end agrees better with TRBJ2-7. In the germline V gene, CDR1 corresponds to SGHRS and CDR2 to YFSETQ. The CDR3 measures 15 amino acids from cysteine to phenylalanine. The only DNA kept is the CDR3, 45 bases in frame from the first base.